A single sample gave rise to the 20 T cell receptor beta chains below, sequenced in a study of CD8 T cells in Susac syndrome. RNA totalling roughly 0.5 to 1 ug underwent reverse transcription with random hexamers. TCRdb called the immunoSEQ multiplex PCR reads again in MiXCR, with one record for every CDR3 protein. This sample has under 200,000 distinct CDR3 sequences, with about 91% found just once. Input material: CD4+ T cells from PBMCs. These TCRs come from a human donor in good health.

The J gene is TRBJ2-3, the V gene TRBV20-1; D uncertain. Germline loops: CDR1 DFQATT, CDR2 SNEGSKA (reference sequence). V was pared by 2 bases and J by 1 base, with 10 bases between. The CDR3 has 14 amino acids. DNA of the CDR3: TGCAGTGCTAGACCTTCTACTGGCACAGATACGCAGTATTTT. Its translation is CSARPSTGTDTQYF.

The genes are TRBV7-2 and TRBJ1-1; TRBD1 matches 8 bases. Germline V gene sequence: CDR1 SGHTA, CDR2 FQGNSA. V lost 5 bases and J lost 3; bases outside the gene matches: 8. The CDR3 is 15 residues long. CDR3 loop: CASSGQGLSDTEAFF. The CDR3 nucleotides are TGTGCCAGCAGCGGACAGGGTCTCTCGGACACTGAAGCTTTCTTT.

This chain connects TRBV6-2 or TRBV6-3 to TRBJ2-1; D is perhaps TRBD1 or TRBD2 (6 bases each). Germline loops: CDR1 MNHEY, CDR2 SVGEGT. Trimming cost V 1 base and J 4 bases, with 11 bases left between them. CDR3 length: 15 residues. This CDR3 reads CASSYLGGAYNEQFF. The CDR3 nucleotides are TGTGCCAGCAGTTACTTGGGGGGCGCTTACAATGAGCAGTTCTTC.

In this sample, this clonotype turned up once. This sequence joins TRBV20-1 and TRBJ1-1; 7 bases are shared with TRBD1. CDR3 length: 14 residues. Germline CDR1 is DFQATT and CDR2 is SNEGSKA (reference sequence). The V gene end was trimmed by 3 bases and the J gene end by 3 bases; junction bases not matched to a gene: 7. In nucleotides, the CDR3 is TGCAGTGCTAGCCCCGACAGGGAGGACACTGAAGCTTTCTTT. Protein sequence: CSASPDREDTEAFF.

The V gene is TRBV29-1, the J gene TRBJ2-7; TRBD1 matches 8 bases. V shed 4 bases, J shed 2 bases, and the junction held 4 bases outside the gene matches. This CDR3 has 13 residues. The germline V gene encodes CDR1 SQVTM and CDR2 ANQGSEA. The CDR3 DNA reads TGCAGCGTTGCCAGGGGGCAGCCCTACGAGCAGTACTTC. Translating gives CSVARGQPYEQYF.

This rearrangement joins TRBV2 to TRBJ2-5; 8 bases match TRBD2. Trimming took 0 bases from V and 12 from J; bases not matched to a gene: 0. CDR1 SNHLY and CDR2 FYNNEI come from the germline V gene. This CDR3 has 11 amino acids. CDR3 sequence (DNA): TGTGCCAGCAGTGAAGCGGGACTAGAGTACTTC. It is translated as CASSEAGLEYF.

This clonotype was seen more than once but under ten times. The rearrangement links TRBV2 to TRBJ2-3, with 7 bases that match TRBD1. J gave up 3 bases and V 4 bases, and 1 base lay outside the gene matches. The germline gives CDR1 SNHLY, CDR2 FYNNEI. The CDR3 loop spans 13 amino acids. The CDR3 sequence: CASSGQGTDTQYF. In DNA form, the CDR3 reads TGTGCCAGCAGTGGACAGGGAACAGATACGCAGTATTTT.

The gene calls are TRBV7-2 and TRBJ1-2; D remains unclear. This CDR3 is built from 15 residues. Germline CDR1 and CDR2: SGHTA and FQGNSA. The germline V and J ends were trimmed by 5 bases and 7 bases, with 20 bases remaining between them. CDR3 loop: CASSPGRAPPFGYTF. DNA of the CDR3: TGTGCCAGCAGCCCCGGTCGAGCACCGCCCTTTGGCTACACCTTC.

CDR3 residues: CASSQDMARRGYTF. The CDR3 DNA is TGTGCCAGCAGCCAAGATATGGCCCGCCGGGGCTACACCTTC. The rearrangement joins TRBV3-1 to TRBJ1-2; D unresolved. V was shortened by 0 bases and J by 8 bases, with 13 bases between the two germline ends. The CDR3 is made up of 14 amino acids. Germline CDR1 LGHDT, CDR2 YNNKEL (reference sequence).

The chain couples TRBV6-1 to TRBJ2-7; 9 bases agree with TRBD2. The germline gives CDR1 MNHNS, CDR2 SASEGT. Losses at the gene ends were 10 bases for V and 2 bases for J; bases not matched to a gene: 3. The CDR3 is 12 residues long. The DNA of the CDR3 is TGTGCCATCCAGCGGGAGGCCTACGAGCAGTACTTC. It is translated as CAIQREAYEQYF.

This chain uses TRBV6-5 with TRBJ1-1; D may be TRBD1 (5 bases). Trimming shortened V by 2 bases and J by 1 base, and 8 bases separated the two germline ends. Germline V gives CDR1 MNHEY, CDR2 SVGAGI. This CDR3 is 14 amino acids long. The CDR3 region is CASSYRGQNTEAFF. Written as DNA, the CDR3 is TGTGCCAGCAGTTACCGAGGACAGAACACTGAAGCTTTCTTT.

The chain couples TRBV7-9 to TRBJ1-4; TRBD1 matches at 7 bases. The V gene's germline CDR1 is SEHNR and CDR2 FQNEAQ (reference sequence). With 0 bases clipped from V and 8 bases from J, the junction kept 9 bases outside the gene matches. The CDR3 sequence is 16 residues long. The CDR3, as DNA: TGTGCCAGCAGCTTAGCGCGGAGACAGGGTCGGGAAAAACTGTTTTTT. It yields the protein CASSLARRQGREKLFF.

The CDR3 bases are TGCAGTGCAAAGGCCCCGGGACAGGGGAAGGAGCAGTACTTC. It translates to CSAKAPGQGKEQYF. The rearrangement joins TRBV20-1 to TRBJ2-7, with 10 bases lining up with TRBD1. Germline-derived CDR1 and CDR2 are DFQATT and SNEGSKA (reference sequence). Trimming removed 6 bases from V and 7 bases from J; junction bases left unmatched: 12. The CDR3 is 14 amino acids.

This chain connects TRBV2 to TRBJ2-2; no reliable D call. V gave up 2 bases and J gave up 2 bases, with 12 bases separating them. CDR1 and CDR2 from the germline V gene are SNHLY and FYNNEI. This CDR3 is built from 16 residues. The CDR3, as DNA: TGTGCCAGCAGTGAACGGGCCTCACACAACACCGGGGAGCTGTTTTTT. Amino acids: CASSERASHNTGELFF. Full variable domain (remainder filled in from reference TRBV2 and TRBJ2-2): EPEVTQTPSHQVTQMGQEVILRCVPISNHLYFYWYRQILGQKVEFLVSFYNNEISEKSEIFDDQFSVERPDGSNFTLKIRSTKLEDSAMYFCASSERASHNTGELFFGEGSRLTVL.

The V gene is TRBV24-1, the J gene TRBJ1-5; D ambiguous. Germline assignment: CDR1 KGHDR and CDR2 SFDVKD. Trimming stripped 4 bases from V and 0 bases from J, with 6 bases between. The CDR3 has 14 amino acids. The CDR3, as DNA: TGTGCCACCAGTGACACCTATAGCAATCAGCCCCAGCATTTT. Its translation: CATSDTYSNQPQHF.

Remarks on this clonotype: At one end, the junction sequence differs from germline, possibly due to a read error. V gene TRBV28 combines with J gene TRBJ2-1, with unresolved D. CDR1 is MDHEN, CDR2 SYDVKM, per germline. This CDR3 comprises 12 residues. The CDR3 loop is CASSPLTVPLGF. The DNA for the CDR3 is TGTGCCAGCAGCCCCCTTACCGTCCCGCTAGGTTTC.

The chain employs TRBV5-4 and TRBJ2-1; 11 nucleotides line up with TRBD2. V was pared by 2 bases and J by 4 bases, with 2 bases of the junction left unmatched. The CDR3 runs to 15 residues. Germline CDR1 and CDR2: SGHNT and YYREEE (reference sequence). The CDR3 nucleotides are TGTGCCAGCAGCTTTAGCGGGGGGGCTTACAATGAGCAGTTCTTC. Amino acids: CASSFSGGAYNEQFF.

For the CDR3, the DNA is TGCAGTGCTAGGCGTGCTAGCGGGGGGGCGGGAGATACGCAGTATTTT. Translated, it gives CSARRASGGAGDTQYF. The J gene is TRBJ2-3, the V gene TRBV20-1; the match to TRBD2 covers 12 bases. The CDR3 spans 16 residues. V lost 3 bases, J lost 5 bases, and 9 bases stayed unmatched. Germline V gives CDR1 DFQATT, CDR2 SNEGSKA (reference sequence).

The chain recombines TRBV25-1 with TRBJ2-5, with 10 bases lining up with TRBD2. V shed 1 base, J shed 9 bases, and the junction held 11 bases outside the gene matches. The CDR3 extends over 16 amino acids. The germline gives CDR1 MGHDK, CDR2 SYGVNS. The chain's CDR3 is CASSESPSGSSVAQYF. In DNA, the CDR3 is TGTGCCAGCAGTGAATCCCCTAGCGGGAGCTCGGTGGCCCAGTACTTC.

The CDR3 is CASSYSGTSYGYTF. CDR3 nucleotides: TGTGCCAGCAGTTACTCGGGGACAAGTTATGGCTACACCTTC. V and J are TRBV6-5 and TRBJ1-2; D may be TRBD1 (6 bases). Germline values: CDR1 MNHEY, CDR2 SVGAGI. CDR3 length equals 14 residues. The ends were cut back, 0 bases at V and 5 bases at J, with 10 bases in the middle.